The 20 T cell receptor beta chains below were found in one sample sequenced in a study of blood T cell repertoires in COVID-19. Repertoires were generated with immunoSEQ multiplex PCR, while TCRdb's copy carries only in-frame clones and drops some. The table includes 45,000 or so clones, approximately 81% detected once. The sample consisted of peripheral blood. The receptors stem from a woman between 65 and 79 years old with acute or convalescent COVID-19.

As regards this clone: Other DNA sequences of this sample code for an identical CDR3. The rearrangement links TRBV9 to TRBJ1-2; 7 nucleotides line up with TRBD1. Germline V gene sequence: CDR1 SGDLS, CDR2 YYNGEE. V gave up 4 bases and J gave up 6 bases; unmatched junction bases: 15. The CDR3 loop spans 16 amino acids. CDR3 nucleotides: TGTGCCAGCAGCCGACTCCTACAGGGGAGTCCGCATGGCTACACCTTC. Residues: CASSRLLQGSPHGYTF.

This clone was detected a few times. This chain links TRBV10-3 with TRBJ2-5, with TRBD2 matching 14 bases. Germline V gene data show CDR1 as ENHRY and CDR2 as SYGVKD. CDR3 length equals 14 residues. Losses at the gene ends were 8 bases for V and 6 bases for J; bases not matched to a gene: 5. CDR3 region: CAIGTSGSSKTQYF. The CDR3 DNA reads TGTGCCATCGGGACTAGCGGGAGCAGCAAGACCCAGTACTTC.

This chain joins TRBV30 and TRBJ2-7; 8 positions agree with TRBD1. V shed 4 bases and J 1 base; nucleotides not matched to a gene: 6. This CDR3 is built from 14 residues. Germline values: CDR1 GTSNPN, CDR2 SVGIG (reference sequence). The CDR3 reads CAWKGTGGSYEQYF. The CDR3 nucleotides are TGTGCCTGGAAAGGGACAGGAGGATCCTACGAGCAGTACTTC. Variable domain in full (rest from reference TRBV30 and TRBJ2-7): SQTIHQWPATLVQPVGSPLSLECTVEGTSNPNLYWYRQAAGRGLQLLFYSVGIGQISSEVPQNLSASRPQDRQFILSSKKLLLSDSGFYLCAWKGTGGSYEQYFGPGTRLTVT.

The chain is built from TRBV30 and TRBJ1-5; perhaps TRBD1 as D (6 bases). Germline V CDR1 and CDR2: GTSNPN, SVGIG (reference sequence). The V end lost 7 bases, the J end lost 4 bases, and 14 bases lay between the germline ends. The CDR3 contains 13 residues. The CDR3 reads CAYRGQSNQPQHF. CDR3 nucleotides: TGTGCCTATAGAGGACAGTCAAATCAGCCCCAGCATTTT.

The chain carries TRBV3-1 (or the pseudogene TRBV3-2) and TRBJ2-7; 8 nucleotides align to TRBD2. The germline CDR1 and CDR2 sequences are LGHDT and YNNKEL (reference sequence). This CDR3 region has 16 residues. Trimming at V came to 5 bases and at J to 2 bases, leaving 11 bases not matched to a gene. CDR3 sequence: CASSKSSGGHTYEQYF. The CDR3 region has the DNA TGTGCCAGCAGCAAATCATCGGGAGGGCATACCTACGAGCAGTACTTC.

Written as DNA, the CDR3 is TGTGCCAGCAGTTTTCCTACAGGGCTCGAAGCCATGGCCGGGGAGCTGTTTTTT. Translation gives CASSFPTGLEAMAGELFF. This sequence joins TRBV28 and TRBJ2-2; possible D gene TRBD1, 6 bases. Trimming cost V 3 bases and J 6 bases, with 23 bases left between them. The CDR3 loop spans 18 amino acids. Germline lookup yields CDR1 MDHEN and CDR2 SYDVKM.

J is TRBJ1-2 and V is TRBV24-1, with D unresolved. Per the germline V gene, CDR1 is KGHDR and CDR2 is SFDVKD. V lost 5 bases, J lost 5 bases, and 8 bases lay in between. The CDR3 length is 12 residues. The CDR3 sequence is CATSVDGYGYTF. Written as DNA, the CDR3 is TGTGCCACCAGTGTCGACGGGTATGGCTACACCTTC.

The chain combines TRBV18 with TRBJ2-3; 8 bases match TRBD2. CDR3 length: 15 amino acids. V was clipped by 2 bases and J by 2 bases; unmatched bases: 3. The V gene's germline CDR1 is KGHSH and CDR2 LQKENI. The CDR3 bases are TGTGCCAGCTCACCAACGGGGGGGGCCACAGATACGCAGTATTTT. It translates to CASSPTGGATDTQYF.

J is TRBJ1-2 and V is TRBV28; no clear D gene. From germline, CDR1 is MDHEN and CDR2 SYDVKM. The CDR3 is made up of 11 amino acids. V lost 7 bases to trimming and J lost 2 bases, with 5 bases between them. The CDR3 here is CASTGNYGYTF. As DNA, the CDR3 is TGTGCCAGCACGGGGAACTATGGCTACACCTTC.

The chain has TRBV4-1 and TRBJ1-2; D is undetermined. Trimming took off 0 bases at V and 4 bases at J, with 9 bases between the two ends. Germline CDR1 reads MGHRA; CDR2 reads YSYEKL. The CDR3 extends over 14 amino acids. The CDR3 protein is CASSQDQVGYGYTF. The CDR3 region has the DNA TGCGCCAGCAGCCAAGATCAGGTGGGCTATGGCTACACCTTC.

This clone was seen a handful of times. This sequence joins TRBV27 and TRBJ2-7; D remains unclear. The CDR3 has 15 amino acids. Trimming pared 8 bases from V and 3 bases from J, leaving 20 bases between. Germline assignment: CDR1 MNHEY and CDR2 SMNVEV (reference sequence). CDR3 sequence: CASVQNLEFHYEQYF. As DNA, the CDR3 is TGTGCCAGCGTCCAGAACCTAGAATTCCACTACGAGCAGTACTTC.

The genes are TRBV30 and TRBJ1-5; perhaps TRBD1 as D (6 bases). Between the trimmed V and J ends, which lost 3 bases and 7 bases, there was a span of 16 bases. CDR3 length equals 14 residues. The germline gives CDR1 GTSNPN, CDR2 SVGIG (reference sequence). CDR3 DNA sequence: TGTGCCTGGAGCTCGGACAGTTTTTTCCAGCCCCAGCATTTT. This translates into CAWSSDSFFQPQHF.

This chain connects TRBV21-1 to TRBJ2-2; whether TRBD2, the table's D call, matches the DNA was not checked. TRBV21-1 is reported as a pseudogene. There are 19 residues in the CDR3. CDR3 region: CASSKRGTSGNANTGELFF. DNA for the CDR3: TGTGCCAGCAGCAAAAGGGGGACTAGCGGGAATGCGAACACCGGGGAGCTGTTTTTT.

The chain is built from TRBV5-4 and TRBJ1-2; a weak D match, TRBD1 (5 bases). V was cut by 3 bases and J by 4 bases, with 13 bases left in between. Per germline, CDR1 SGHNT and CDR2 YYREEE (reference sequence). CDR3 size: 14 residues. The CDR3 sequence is CASSSARVGYGYTF. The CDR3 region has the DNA TGTGCCAGCAGCTCCGCCAGGGTAGGCTATGGCTACACCTTC.

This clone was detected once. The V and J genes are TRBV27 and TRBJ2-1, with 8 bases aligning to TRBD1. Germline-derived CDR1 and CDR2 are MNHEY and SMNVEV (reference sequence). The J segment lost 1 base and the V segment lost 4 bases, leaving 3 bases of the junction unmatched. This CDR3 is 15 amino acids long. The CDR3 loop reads CASSSRGQSYNEQFF. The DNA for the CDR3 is TGTGCCAGCAGTTCCAGGGGGCAATCCTACAATGAGCAGTTCTTC.

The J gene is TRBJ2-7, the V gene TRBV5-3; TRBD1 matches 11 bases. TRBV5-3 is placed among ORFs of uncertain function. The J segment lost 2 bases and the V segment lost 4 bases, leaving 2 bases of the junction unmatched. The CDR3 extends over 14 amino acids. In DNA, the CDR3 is TGTGCCAGAAGCCCGGGACAGGGGGCCTACGAGCAGTACTTC. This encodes CARSPGQGAYEQYF.

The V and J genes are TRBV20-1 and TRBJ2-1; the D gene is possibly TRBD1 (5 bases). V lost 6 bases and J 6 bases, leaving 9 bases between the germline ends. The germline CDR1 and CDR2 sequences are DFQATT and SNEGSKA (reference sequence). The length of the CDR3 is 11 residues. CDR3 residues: CSARRGNEQFF. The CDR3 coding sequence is TGCAGTGCCCGTAGGGGCAATGAGCAGTTCTTC.

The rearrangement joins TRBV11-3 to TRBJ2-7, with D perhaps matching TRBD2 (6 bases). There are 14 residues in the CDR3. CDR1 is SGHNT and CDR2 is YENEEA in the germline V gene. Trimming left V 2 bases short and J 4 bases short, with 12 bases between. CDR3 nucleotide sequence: TGTGCCAGCAGCTTAAGGTCGGGGGATTACGAGCAGTACTTC. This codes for CASSLRSGDYEQYF.

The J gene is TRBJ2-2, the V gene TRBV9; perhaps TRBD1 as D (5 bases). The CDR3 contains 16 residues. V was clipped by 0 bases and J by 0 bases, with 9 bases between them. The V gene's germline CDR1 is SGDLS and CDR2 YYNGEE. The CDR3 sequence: CASSVVQAANTGELFF. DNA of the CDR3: TGTGCCAGCAGCGTAGTACAGGCCGCGAACACCGGGGAGCTGTTTTTT.

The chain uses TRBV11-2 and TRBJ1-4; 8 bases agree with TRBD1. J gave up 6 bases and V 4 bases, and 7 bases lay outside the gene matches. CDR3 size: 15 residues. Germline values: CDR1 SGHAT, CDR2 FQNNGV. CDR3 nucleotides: TGTGCCAGCAGCTCATCAGGGGGCGGGTATGAAAAACTGTTTTTT. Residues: CASSSSGGGYEKLFF.